This T cell receptor beta chain comes out of a study of cytomegalovirus exposure and HLA in healthy donors (dated by TCRdb to 2017 to 2019). A note on the overall study: According to an earlier analysis of 550 to 700 of the donors, some 170 million T cells yielded over 100 million unique TCR beta sequences and less than 300 Gb of sequence data. An early release that covered roughly 600 HLA-typed donors contained approximately 300 gigabases of sequencing data and some 87 million unique TCR sequences. Of the approximately 400 genotyped donors, 81% fell in the genetic ancestry cluster associated with self-reported Caucasian donors. The study aimed to test whether signatures of past pathogen exposure could be identified by cataloging public T cell receptors. Using immunosequencing, the study profiled T cell repertoires from 550 to 750 subjects and related those repertoires to cytomegalovirus serostatus. A separate validation cohort of roughly 120 different subjects was used in addition to the approximately 640-subject first cohort. The study combined high-throughput TCR immunosequencing, statistical association of individual TCRs with disease status, and machine learning to predict cytomegalovirus infection status. In a later analysis, previously published TCR beta repertoires from 670 or so donors were re-analyzed and high-resolution HLA genotyping was added so that TCR occurrence patterns could be studied. In the later analysis, no new phenotypic data were used to find candidate immune exposures; instead, reliance was placed on TCR beta sequences and their occurrence across donors. To decide whether each TCR beta V gene segment behaved as functional or pseudogenic, an earlier analysis of some 540 of the donors relied on high-throughput TCR beta sequencing. Donor age, sex, ethnicity and CMV serostatus were compiled alongside the repertoire data. Genome-wide SNP genotypes for about 65% of the roughly 670 donors were used in a later genetic analysis, which treated that subset as a discovery cohort. Every discovery cohort repertoire had been produced on one sequencing platform. HLA typing included class I and class II loci at four-digit resolution. Typing coverage differed by locus: A, B, C, DRB1 and DQB1 were typed in roughly 629-630 donors, DQA1 in approximately 520, DPA1 in nearly 610, and DPB1 in about 450. Because of strong linkage in the cohort, five DR-DQ haplotypes were treated as single units for association and clustering. On average, roughly 250,000 unique TCR beta nucleotide sequences were sequenced per donor among 300 to 500 genotyped donors of the cohort, with roughly 18% of those sequences being non-productive.

A remark on this clone: Its antigen has not been determined. Within one base of it there is no much larger clone, and no base qualities were kept.

Results and caveats for the whole study, not just this receptor: Because HLA typing was missing for some donors at each locus, association tests included only the typed subset. A total of some 180 TCR beta chains were listed by the study as associated with cytomegalovirus. Several of the top co-occurrence clusters appeared to be linked to parvovirus B19, influenza, CMV and Epstein-Barr virus, according to a later analysis. Assigning TCR associations to individual alleles was difficult when HLA alleles, especially DR and DQ, strongly co-occurred. In an earlier analysis of 450 to 750 of the donors, most TCR beta V segments appeared in productive rearrangements about 87% or about 30% of the time, broadly matching IMGT annotations. Specific HLA alleles were associated with about 17,000 TCR beta sequences at a false discovery rate of 0.05 in a later analysis. CMV serostatus was the only immune exposure information available for the cohort. According to a later genetic analysis, donors in an Asian-associated ancestry cluster had fewer N-insertions in productive TCRs than the approximately 700-donor mean. In both the original and validation cohorts, the classifier was reported to diagnose cytomegalovirus status with high specificity and sensitivity. A further reported finding was that TCR beta sequences accurately predicted the HLA-A and HLA-B alleles for most subjects in the first cohort. The authors suggested that the approach could potentially be generalized to other disease states and immunological phenotypes. In a later analysis, TCR association rates were found to vary across HLA loci, with the most associated TCRs seen for DRB1 alleles and the fewest for HLA-C alleles. A group of highly shared sequence variants was considered likely to be a technical artifact of the sequencing pipeline. A few of the identified cytomegalovirus-associated TCR beta chains were confirmed in vitro to be specific for cytomegalovirus antigens. Presence/absence analyses assumed roughly uniform sequencing depth across donors, an assumption that may not hold. Only TCR beta chains were sequenced in this cohort, and the absence of alpha or paired-chain data limited detectable features. A later analysis found that HLA-associated TCR beta chains were more clonally expanded and had lower generation probabilities than equally common non-associated chains. In a later genetic analysis, a missense DCLRE1C variant was associated with V-gene and J-gene trimming of TCR beta chains, and the association was replicated in an independent cohort. Some 15 rarely observed V segments, including chromosome 9 orphons, were excluded from the earlier analysis of several hundred of the donors because counts were too low. Linkage disequilibrium might explain the correlated functional status among segregating V segments, but an unknown experimental factor could not be ruled out. The 87-base-pair reads could not distinguish some IMGT-functional V segments, including TRBV6-2 and TRBV6-3, so those segments were excluded. Most TCR sequences were seen in very few donors, while some public TCRs were found in many individuals. A later analysis found that most CMV-associated TCR beta chains appeared HLA-restricted, with HLA associations seemingly driven largely by CMV exposure.

The cohort comprised several hundred healthy bone marrow donors. At the time of sampling, all cohort members were nominally healthy, though unrecorded immune exposures were likely present. The donor was CMV seropositive and was included in the group of 250 to 300 seropositive cohort members. A peripheral blood sample was collected from each donor, and TCR beta sequencing was performed on peripheral blood mononuclear cells. Genomic DNA was extracted from the blood cell samples with the Qiagen DNeasy Blood Extraction Kit. The library was generated by the immunoSEQ multiplex PCR assay. For the multiplex PCR, a mixture combining 60 forward primers for TCR Vbeta segments and 13 reverse primers for TCR Jbeta segments was used. A multiplex PCR assay on genomic DNA amplified the CDR3 region of rearranged TCR beta genes. Amplified TCR beta libraries were sequenced as 87-base-pair reads on the Illumina HiSeq System. The paper's data handling went like this. A later analysis counted approximately 84 million unique TCR beta chains across the 500 to 850 repertoires, and roughly 9.9 million of these chains were shared by at least two donors. Raw reads were error-corrected and collapsed into unique sequences by a nearest-neighbor algorithm in which closely related sequences were merged to remove PCR and sequencing errors. Alignment of CDR3 sequences to IMGT reference sequences was used to assign V, D and J gene segments. Each retained sequence needed at least a six-nucleotide match to both a V gene segment and a J gene segment. Rearrangements were called productive when the CDR3 lacked stop codons and stayed in frame with V and J; all others were non-productive. Following IMGT convention, CDR3 was defined as the stretch from the second conserved V-encoded cysteine up to the conserved J-encoded phenylalanine. The earlier analysis of about 500 of the donors excluded sequences that lacked an unambiguous match to a single V gene segment. An earlier analysis of about 590 of the donors classified V segments as functional when productive rearrangements were above 56.7% and as segregating when the standard deviation between donors was above 5%. A statistical classification framework was built to diagnose cytomegalovirus status from the catalog of TCR beta chain sequences. In a later analysis, TCR nucleotide sequences were compared against IMGT/GENE-DB human TR gene sequences so that V and J genes could be assigned. Using the TCRdist pipeline, a later analysis assigned CDR3 sequences along with most-parsimonious VDJ recombination scenarios. In a later analysis, each TCR beta chain was defined by its CDR3 amino acid sequence together with its V-gene family, and reads lacking a unique V-gene family were excluded. A later analysis removed 550 to 650 highly shared, low-generation-probability nucleotide sequences to deal with suspected cross-contamination and a sequencing artifact. For each public chain, a later analysis derived a clonal expansion index from normalized ranks of inferred template counts within each repertoire. Generation probabilities in a later analysis came from a VDJ recombination model fitted to out-of-frame rearrangements, and those results were checked against IGoR. A later analysis scored TCR-TCR, TCR-HLA and TCR-CMV co-occurrence with hypergeometric tests, applying a repertoire-size bias correction to TCR pairs. False discovery rates were estimated in a later analysis by permuting HLA or CMV assignments 20 times. A later analysis grouped co-occurring TCRs with DBSCAN, adding TCRdist sequence similarity when clustering within HLA-allele-positive subsets. Co-occurrence clustering excluded repertoires with fewer than 30,000 or more than 120,000 public chains, plus five with anomalous nucleotide sharing. TCRdb took over this immuneACCESS table, retaining in-frame rearrangements with V and J assigned. Such tables are incomplete; in checked studies, under half of the missing clones stem from an unresolved V gene, and the remainder is unexplained. V, J and clone size are taken as reported in that table, and D and trimming were inferred from the DNA itself. The sample table records about 240,000 clones; around 80% of these occur just once. The ten largest clones represent 7% to 9% of the sample.

At the junction V is shortened by 4 bases and J by 5 bases, with 13 bases in between. CDR1 and CDR2 (LGHNA, YNFKEQ) derive from the germline V gene. Inclusive of the bounding cysteine and phenylalanine, the CDR3 is 14 residues long. Kept here is only the CDR3 DNA, which spans 42 bases and is read in frame from base 1. Rearrangement joined TRBV4-2 to TRBJ2-3, with the D gene not confidently named. This TCR was recovered from a woman in her sixties in good health and CMV-seropositive. The sequenced sample consisted of PBMCs. The DNA sequence is TGTGCCAGCAGCCCCAGGCAGCAGGTAGATACGCAGTATTTT. The encoded protein is CASSPRQQVDTQYF.